This TCR beta chain was captured by sequencing in a study of technical replicates of blood from several donors. This table comes from immunoSEQ multiplex PCR, and its TCRdb copy is limited to in-frame clones, with some not included. Here the sample spans 55,000 to 75,000 clones, around 87% being singletons. The CDR3 sequence is 15 residues long. Germline V gene sequence: CDR1 SGHRS, CDR2 YFSETQ. Trimming took 0 bases from V and 7 from J, leaving 13 bases between them. The sample consisted of PBMCs. This sequence was found in a human donor in good health. Some clones in this sample may be carry-over from other donors' samples. The chain carries TRBV5-1 and TRBJ1-4; possibly TRBD1 for D (5 bases). The CDR3 bases are TGCGCCAGCAGCTTGGGTGATCAGGGCCTTGAAAAACTGTTTTTT. This gives the protein CASSLGDQGLEKLFF.